This is a list of T cell receptor beta chains from one sample in a study of shared clonotypes between healthy human individuals. Measured with immunoSEQ multiplex PCR; TCRdb has only the in-frame clones, and not every one. This table holds around 700,000 clones, approximately 73% found once. The sequenced material came from memory CD4+ T cells sorted from blood. These receptors all stem from a woman younger than 45 in good health. The CDR3 runs from the conserved cysteine through the conserved F or W. The D gene is left open where the match is weak. Not all rows give a size; the values are once, few, many and, for expanded clones, a class.

D,J,size,length,V,DNA,CDR3
NA,TRBJ2-7,few,17,TRBV5-1,TGCGCCAGCAGCCAGAGGGTAGGTCTGTCTTCCTCCTACGAGCAGTACTTC,CASSQRVGLSSSYEQYF
NA,TRBJ1-2,NA,12,TRBV11-1,TGTGCCAGCAGCTGGGAAGGGAAAGGCTACACCTTC,CASSWEGKGYTF
NA,TRBJ2-2,once,15,TRBV19,TGTGCCAGTAGTATTTCGGGCGCCAACACCGGGGAGCTGTTTTTT,CASSISGANTGELFF
TRBD1,TRBJ1-1,NA,14,TRBV13,TGTGCCAGCAGAATGCAGGGGGAGAACACTGAAGCTTTCTTT,CASRMQGENTEAFF
NA,TRBJ1-1,NA,15,TRBV4-1,TGCGCCAGCAGCCAAGATATACAATCGAACACTGAAGCTTTCTTT,CASSQDIQSNTEAFF
NA,TRBJ1-5,few,16,TRBV7-8,TGTGCCAGCAGCCCAAAAGGGTGGGGTAGCAATCAGCCCCAGCATTTT,CASSPKGWGSNQPQHF
NA,TRBJ2-5,NA,13,TRBV18,TGTGCCAGCTCCCTGCCAGCGGGAGAGACCCAGTACTTC,CASSLPAGETQYF
NA,TRBJ2-7,NA,9,TRBV7-2,TGTGCCAGCAGCCCCGGGCCAACATTC,CASSPGPTF
NA,TRBJ2-5,few,13,TRBV2,TGTGCCAGCAGTGAATTTGCGCGAGAGACCCAGTACTTC,CASSEFARETQYF
TRBD2,TRBJ2-1,NA,15,TRBV30,TGTGCCTGGAGTAGGGCGGGAGGAGGACTGAATGAGCAGTTCTTC,CAWSRAGGGLNEQFF
TRBD1,TRBJ2-2,NA,15,TRBV10-1,TGCGCCAGCAGTGAAGAACAGGGGTGGACCGGGGAGCTGTTTTTT,CASSEEQGWTGELFF
NA,TRBJ1-5,NA,13,TRBV10-3,TGTGCCATCAGCGAATGGGGTAATCAGCCCCAGCATTTT,CAISEWGNQPQHF
NA,TRBJ2-7,NA,14,TRBV6-5,TGTGCCAGCAGTTACAGCACCCAGGGCTACGAGCAGTACTTC,CASSYSTQGYEQYF
NA,TRBJ1-1,NA,11,TRBV20-1,TGCAGTGCGGCGGGGGCAGGGCGGGCTTTCTTT,CSAAGAGRAFF
NA,TRBJ2-3,NA,12,TRBV2,TGTGCCAGCAGTTCCAGGGCAGATACGCAGTATTTT,CASSSRADTQYF
NA,TRBJ2-2,NA,15,TRBV30,TGTGCCTGGAGACTTCAGGGTGCGAACACCGGGGAGCTGTTTTTT,CAWRLQGANTGELFF
TRBD1,TRBJ1-5,NA,13,TRBV6-5,TGTGCCAGCAGTTTTACAGGGGGACAGCCCCAGCATTTT,CASSFTGGQPQHF
TRBD2,TRBJ2-7,NA,16,TRBV4-2,TGTGCCAGCAGCCAAGTTATTAGCGGGAGGACCTACGAGCAGTACTTC,CASSQVISGRTYEQYF
NA,TRBJ1-2,NA,14,TRBV5-6,TGTGCCAGCAGCAAAGGAAGACCAGGGAATGGCTACACCTTC,CASSKGRPGNGYTF
NA,TRBJ2-6,many,13,TRBV29-1,TGCAGCGTGGGACACTCTGGGGCCAACGTCCTGACTTTC,CSVGHSGANVLTF
NA,TRBJ2-3,NA,14,TRBV5-1,TGCGCCAGCAGCTTAGCAGGAAGCACAGATACGCAGTATTTT,CASSLAGSTDTQYF
NA,TRBJ2-5,NA,14,TRBV4-1,TGCGCCAGCAGCTTCCGGGGCGACCAAGAGACCCAGTACTTC,CASSFRGDQETQYF
NA,TRBJ1-3,NA,16,TRBV5-1,TGCGCCAGCAGCTTGGCCGGAGAAATCTCTGGAAACACCATATATTTT,CASSLAGEISGNTIYF
NA,TRBJ2-3,NA,13,TRBV21-1,TGTGCCAGCCCAGCTGGAGGCGCAGATACGCAGTATTTT,CASPAGGADTQYF
TRBD2,TRBJ2-3,NA,14,TRBV10-3,TGTGCCATCGGTAGCGGGACCAGCACAGATACGCAGTATTTT,CAIGSGTSTDTQYF
TRBD2,TRBJ2-3,NA,15,TRBV5-1,TGCGCCAGCAGCTTGGACGGCGGGAGACCAGATACGCAGTATTTT,CASSLDGGRPDTQYF
TRBD1,TRBJ1-2,NA,14,TRBV7-9,TGTGCCAGCAGCTTGGGACAGGGGGCTTATGGCTACACCTTC,CASSLGQGAYGYTF
TRBD2,TRBJ2-1,NA,16,TRBV18,TGTGCCAGCTCGGCAGGGACTAGCGGGAGTATTGGTGAGCAGTTCTTC,CASSAGTSGSIGEQFF
NA,TRBJ1-1,NA,16,TRBV18,TGTGCCAGCTCACCTGGCTGGGCAATCGTGGGCACTGAAGCTTTCTTT,CASSPGWAIVGTEAFF
NA,TRBJ2-5,few,14,TRBV7-7,TGTGCCAGCAGCTTAGTCGTCGGCCAAGAGACCCAGTACTTC,CASSLVVGQETQYF
NA,TRBJ2-7,NA,14,TRBV10-2,TGCGCCAGCAGTGAGATAGTACATACCTACGAGCAGTACTTC,CASSEIVHTYEQYF
NA,TRBJ1-3,NA,17,TRBV7-2,TGTGCCAGCAGCTTAAATAGCGTGGGCAGCTCTGGAAACACCATATATTTT,CASSLNSVGSSGNTIYF
TRBD2,TRBJ2-7,NA,18,TRBV7-6,TGTGCCAGCAGCTTAGGCCCTGCTACTAGCGGGGCTTTATACGAGCAGTACTTC,CASSLGPATSGALYEQYF
TRBD2,TRBJ2-7,NA,16,TRBV19,TGTGCCAGTAGTAAACTGGGGACTAGCTTGGTCGCCGAGCAGTACTTC,CASSKLGTSLVAEQYF
NA,TRBJ2-3,NA,15,TRBV18,TGTGCCAGCTCACCACCGACTATCAGCACAGATACGCAGTATTTT,CASSPPTISTDTQYF
NA,TRBJ2-7,NA,13,TRBV10-3,TGTGCCATCAGAGAGGACAGCTCCTACGAGCAGTACTTC,CAIREDSSYEQYF
NA,TRBJ2-1,NA,16,TRBV7-2,TGTGCCAGCAGCTTAAACGCCCTACTCTCCTACAATGAGCAGTTCTTC,CASSLNALLSYNEQFF
TRBD2,TRBJ2-3,NA,16,TRBV13,TGTGCCAGCAGCTTTTGGGAGGGAACTAGCACAGATACGCAGTATTTT,CASSFWEGTSTDTQYF
NA,TRBJ1-1,NA,13,TRBV19,TGTGCCAGTGGCGACAGAATGAACACTGAAGCTTTCTTT,CASGDRMNTEAFF
TRBD1,TRBJ1-1,few,16,TRBV7-2,TGTGCCAGCAGCTTTAAGTCGGTTTACAGGGGGGATCGAGCTTTCTTT,CASSFKSVYRGDRAFF
NA,TRBJ2-3,NA,13,TRBV5-4,TGTGCCAGCAGCCAGGACCAGGGCCATACGCAGTATTTT,CASSQDQGHTQYF
TRBD1,TRBJ1-4,NA,16,TRBV4-1,TGCGCCAGCAGCCAAGAATCTGGGACAGGGTACGAAAAACTGTTTTTT,CASSQESGTGYEKLFF
TRBD1,TRBJ2-4,NA,16,TRBV2,TGTGCCAGCAGAAGGGACAGGGGCCTAGCCAAAAACATTCAGTACTTC,CASRRDRGLAKNIQYF
TRBD1,TRBJ2-4,NA,16,TRBV6-1,TGTGCCAGCAGTGAAACAGGGGTCGGGGCCAAAAACATTCAGTACTTC,CASSETGVGAKNIQYF
NA,TRBJ1-5,few,16,TRBV7-2,TGTGCCAGCAGCTTAGATGTGACAGCAGGGGATCAGCCCCAGCATTTT,CASSLDVTAGDQPQHF
TRBD2,TRBJ2-1,NA,15,TRBV19,TGTGCCAGTAGTACCACTAGCGGGGGATACAATGAGCAGTTCTTC,CASSTTSGGYNEQFF
NA,TRBJ1-1,NA,11,TRBV29-1,TGCAGCGCCGGCTTGAACACTGAAGCTTTCTTT,CSAGLNTEAFF
NA,TRBJ2-7,NA,15,TRBV4-1,TGCGCCAGCAGCCAAGGCCACGGGAGTTCGTACGAGCAGTACTTC,CASSQGHGSSYEQYF
TRBD2,TRBJ2-3,NA,15,TRBV6-1,TGTGCCAGCAACACGCCTAGCGGGAACACAGATACGCAGTATTTT,CASNTPSGNTDTQYF
NA,TRBJ2-1,NA,15,TRBV15,TGTGCCACCAGCAGTCGGGCCATGCGTTACAATGAGCAGTTCTTC,CATSSRAMRYNEQFF
NA,TRBJ1-1,NA,15,TRBV5-1,TGCGCCAGCAGCTTGGTAGGTTATCTGAACACTGAAGCTTTCTTT,CASSLVGYLNTEAFF
NA,TRBJ2-1,NA,10,TRBV28,TGTGCCAGCGGACGCAATGAGCAGTTCTTC,CASGRNEQFF